This is a list of T cell receptor beta chains from one sample in a study of human T cells and chemical hapten exposure. Using its own MiXCR run on the RACE reads, TCRdb lists one record per CDR3 protein. The repertoire has approximately 52,000 distinct CDR3 sequences, 8.5% to 10% of them found once; the top ten carry 11% to 15%. The sample was whole blood, taken in connection with sensitization to the hapten diphenylcyclopropenone (DPC). The source is a middle-aged woman with alopecia areata. Some clones in this sample may be carry-over from other donors' samples. Both conserved end residues are part of each CDR3. D genes are given only for firm matches.

D: NA
length: 15
V: TRBV4-1
CDR3: CASSQDLNIDQPQHF

D: NA
length: 17
V: TRBV12-3/TRBV12-4
CDR3: CASSLSEDSYSNQPQHF

D: TRBD1
length: 14
V: TRBV10-3
CDR3: CAISYGQGGTEAFF

D: NA
length: 13
V: TRBV20-1
CDR3: CSASPSATGELFF

D: NA
length: 14
V: TRBV20-1
CDR3: CSAKRAQRNTEAFF

D: NA
length: 12
V: TRBV20-1
CDR3: CSATLKARGYTF

D: TRBD1
length: 15
V: TRBV2
CDR3: CASSELGQGAAPQFF

D: NA
length: 13
V: TRBV6-2/TRBV6-3
CDR3: CASSYEDFAEAFF

D: NA
length: 13
V: TRBV5-1
CDR3: CASSPAVSGELFF

D: NA
length: 14
V: TRBV11-1
CDR3: CASSLRGYNSPLHF

D: NA
length: 13
V: TRBV20-1
CDR3: CSAAGYQQETQYF